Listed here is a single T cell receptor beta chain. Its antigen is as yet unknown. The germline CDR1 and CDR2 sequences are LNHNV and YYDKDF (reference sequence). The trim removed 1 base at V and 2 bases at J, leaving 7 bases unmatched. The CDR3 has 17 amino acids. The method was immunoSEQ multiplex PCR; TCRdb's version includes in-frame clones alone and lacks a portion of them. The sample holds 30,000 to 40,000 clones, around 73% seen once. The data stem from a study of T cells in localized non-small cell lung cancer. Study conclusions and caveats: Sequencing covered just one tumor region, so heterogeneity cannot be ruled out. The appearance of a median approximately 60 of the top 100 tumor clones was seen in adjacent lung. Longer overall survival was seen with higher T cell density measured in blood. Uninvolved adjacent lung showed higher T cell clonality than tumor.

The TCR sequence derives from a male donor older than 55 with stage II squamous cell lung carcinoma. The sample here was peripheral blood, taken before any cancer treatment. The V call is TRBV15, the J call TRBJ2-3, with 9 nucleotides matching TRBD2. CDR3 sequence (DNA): TGTGCCACCAGCAGAGGTCGGAGCGGGGGGTTCACAGATACGCAGTATTTT. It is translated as CATSRGRSGGFTDTQYF. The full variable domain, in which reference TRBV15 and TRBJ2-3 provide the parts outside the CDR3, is DAMVIQNPRYQVTQFGKPVTLSCSQTLNHNVMYWYQQKSSQAPKLLFHYYDKDFNNEADTPDNFQSRRPNTSFCFLDIRSPGLGDTAMYLCATSRGRSGGFTDTQYFGPGTRLTVL.